These T cell receptor beta chains were read from a single sample in a study of shared clonotypes between healthy human individuals. The method was immunoSEQ multiplex PCR; TCRdb's version includes in-frame clones alone and lacks a portion of them. The sample has more than 450,000 clones; roughly 78% are singletons. Material for sequencing was PBMCs. The origin of the receptors is a woman in her thirties or forties in good health. Some clones in this sample may be carry-over from other donors' samples. Both conserved end residues are part of each CDR3. A D gene is named only where the DNA matches it firmly. Only part of the rows carry a size: once, few, many, or a class if the clone is expanded.

CSVDVGGDEQYF | TGCAGCGTTGATGTGGGTGGGGACGAGCAGTACTTC | . | TRBV29-1 | . | TRBJ2-7
CASNPGLAEGETQYF | TGTGCCAGCAACCCGGGACTAGCGGAGGGAGAGACCCAGTACTTC | . | TRBV5-4 | TRBD2 | TRBJ2-5
CATSRVGLAGVWTQYF | TGTGCCACCAGCAGAGTCGGACTAGCGGGGGTGTGGACCCAGTACTTC | . | TRBV15 | TRBD2 | TRBJ2-5
CASSLRRSETQYF | TGCGCCAGCAGCCTTCGGCGCTCCGAGACCCAGTACTTC | . | TRBV5-1 | . | TRBJ2-5
CASGGSVYEQYF | TGTGCCAGCGGCGGGAGTGTATACGAGCAGTACTTC | . | TRBV2 | TRBD2 | TRBJ2-7
CASSLVAPYNEQFF | TGTGCCAGCAGCTTAGTTGCGCCCTACAATGAGCAGTTCTTC | . | TRBV7-2 | . | TRBJ2-1
CASSSAFSRDTQYF | TGTGCCAGCAGCTCCGCGTTTAGCAGGGATACGCAGTATTTT | . | TRBV7-3 | . | TRBJ2-3
CASSPGANYGYTF | TGTGCCAGCAGCCCGGGGGCGAACTATGGCTACACCTTC | few | TRBV6-1 | . | TRBJ1-2
CASSLDPNTEAFF | TGTGCCAGCAGCTTAGACCCGAACACTGAAGCTTTCTTT | . | TRBV11-2 | . | TRBJ1-1
CASSLQQGGNQPQHF | TGCGCCAGCAGCCTACAGCAAGGTGGCAATCAGCCCCAGCATTTT | . | TRBV4-1 | . | TRBJ1-5
CASSQGPSQAQFHYEQYF | TGCGCCAGCAGCCAAGGCCCCTCCCAGGCACAATTTCACTACGAGCAGTACTTC | . | TRBV4-1 | . | TRBJ2-7
CASSLQDLATEAFF | TGTGCCAGCTCACTCCAGGATCTTGCCACTGAAGCTTTCTTT | once | TRBV18 | . | TRBJ1-1
CASSLVATLGAGELFF | TGTGCCAGCAGCTTAGTGGCGACCCTTGGGGCCGGGGAGCTGTTTTTT | . | TRBV7-2 | . | TRBJ2-2
CASSLQSSTDTQYF | TGTGCCAGCAGCTTGCAATCCAGCACAGATACGCAGTATTTT | . | TRBV5-4 | . | TRBJ2-3
CAWSVSRQEQYF | TGTGCCTGGAGTGTAAGTCGACAGGAGCAGTACTTC | . | TRBV30 | . | TRBJ2-7
CATLRSKTTNEKLFF | TGTGCCACCCTGAGGAGTAAGACGACTAATGAAAAACTGTTTTTT | . | TRBV15 | . | TRBJ1-4
CASSGAGGREQYF | TGTGCCAGCAGCGGAGCGGGAGGTAGGGAGCAGTACTTC | . | TRBV7-6 | TRBD2 | TRBJ2-7
CSAFQAGTQYF | TGCAGCGCCTTCCAGGCGGGGACCCAGTACTTC | . | TRBV29-1 | . | TRBJ2-5
CSVGLAGNTGELFF | TGCAGCGTTGGATTAGCGGGAAACACCGGGGAGCTGTTTTTT | . | TRBV29-1 | TRBD2 | TRBJ2-2
CASSVVAEDYEQYF | TGTGCCAGCAGCGTAGTTGCCGAAGACTACGAGCAGTACTTC | many | TRBV9 | . | TRBJ2-7
CASSSIETQYF | TGTGCCAGTAGTAGCATAGAGACCCAGTACTTC | . | TRBV19 | . | TRBJ2-5
CASREGAEGNQPQHF | TGTGCCAGCAGGGAGGGGGCAGAGGGCAATCAGCCCCAGCATTTT | few | TRBV2 | TRBD1 | TRBJ1-5
CASSGSGGLSYEQYF | TGTGCCAGCAGCGGCTCGGGAGGGCTGAGTTACGAGCAGTACTTC | once | TRBV11-2 | TRBD2 | TRBJ2-7
CASSWTSGTDTQYF | TGTGCCAGCAGCTGGACTAGCGGCACAGATACGCAGTATTTT | . | TRBV7-3 | TRBD2 | TRBJ2-3
CASSFRGSSYNYNEQFF | TGTGCCAGCAGTTTCCGGGGCTCGAGCTACAACTACAATGAGCAGTTCTTC | . | TRBV27 | . | TRBJ2-1
CASSDPGQLNTEAFF | TGTGCCAGCAGTGACCCGGGACAGTTGAACACTGAAGCTTTCTTT | . | TRBV6-1 | TRBD1 | TRBJ1-1
CASSLTRGRGVKNIQYF | TGTGCCAGCAGTTTAACCCGTGGCAGGGGCGTCAAAAACATTCAGTACTTC | . | TRBV28 | . | TRBJ2-4
CAIRETGRREVSYEQYF | TGTGCCATCAGGGAGACAGGCCGGCGAGAGGTCTCCTACGAGCAGTACTTC | once | TRBV10-3 | . | TRBJ2-7
CASSYPREWGYNEQFF | TGTGCCAGCAGTTATCCGCGGGAGTGGGGTTACAATGAGCAGTTCTTC | . | TRBV28 | TRBD2 | TRBJ2-1
CASSQETGSSYEQYF | TGCGCCAGCAGCCAAGAGACAGGGAGCTCCTACGAGCAGTACTTC | . | TRBV4-1 | TRBD1 | TRBJ2-7
CASSQARTVNSPLHF | TGCGCCAGCAGCCAAGCGAGGACAGTAAATTCACCCCTCCACTTT | . | TRBV4-3 | . | TRBJ1-6
CASSPVTGGLSEAFF | TGTGCCAGCAGCCCCGTGACAGGGGGACTTTCTGAAGCTTTCTTT | . | TRBV28 | TRBD1 | TRBJ1-1
CASSGEWTEAFF | TGTGCCAGTAGTGGGGAGTGGACTGAAGCTTTCTTT | few | TRBV19 | . | TRBJ1-1
CASSGTSGSWGGTDTQYF | TGCGCCAGCAGCGGGACTAGCGGGAGCTGGGGGGGTACAGATACGCAGTATTTT | . | TRBV4-3 | TRBD2 | TRBJ2-3
CASSVRGGREKLFF | TGTGCCAGCAGCGTAAGGGGCGGAAGGGAAAAACTGTTTTTT | . | TRBV28 | . | TRBJ1-4
CASSDPRGGYSATNEKLFF | TGTGCCAGCAGTGACCCTCGCGGGGGGTACTCTGCAACTAATGAAAAACTGTTTTTT | . | TRBV6-1 | . | TRBJ1-4
CASSVTSGVTDEQYF | TGTGCCAGCAGCGTGACTAGCGGGGTTACCGACGAGCAGTACTTC | . | TRBV9 | TRBD2 | TRBJ2-7
CASSLGLAGAGRSYEQYF | TGTGCCAGCAGTTTAGGACTAGCGGGAGCGGGTCGTTCCTACGAGCAGTACTTC | . | TRBV27 | TRBD2 | TRBJ2-7
CASSPGTNQETQYF | TGTGCCAGCAGCCCCGGGACTAACCAAGAGACCCAGTACTTC | . | TRBV11-3 | TRBD2 | TRBJ2-5
CASSPAHATDTQYF | TGTGCCAGCAGTCCGGCCCACGCGACAGATACGCAGTATTTT | . | TRBV27 | . | TRBJ2-3
CASSLGGVLYGYTF | TGTGCCAGCAGCTTGGGGGGGGTCCTCTATGGCTACACCTTC | . | TRBV11-2 | . | TRBJ1-2
CASSFLSGRSSYEQYF | TGTGCCAGCAGCTTTCTCAGCGGGAGAAGCTCCTACGAGCAGTACTTC | . | TRBV5-4 | TRBD2 | TRBJ2-7
CASSLDPNTEAFF | TGCGCCAGCAGCTTGGACCCGAACACTGAAGCTTTCTTT | . | TRBV5-1 | . | TRBJ1-1
CASRPVGLGTQYF | TGTGCCAGCAGACCGGTGGGTCTAGGTACGCAGTATTTT | . | TRBV2 | . | TRBJ2-3
CASSSSPPGELFF | TGTGCCAGTAGTAGCTCCCCCCCCGGGGAGCTGTTTTTT | . | TRBV19 | . | TRBJ2-2